Following are 2 T cell receptor beta chains from one sample sequenced in a study of CD8 T cells in Susac syndrome. When the RNA was reverse transcribed, random hexamers were used with an input of about 0.5 to 1 ug. TCRdb analysed the immunoSEQ multiplex PCR reads with MiXCR anew, one entry per CDR3 protein. Here the sample spans around 80,000 distinct CDR3 sequences, roughly 94% being singletons. The material sequenced was CD8+ T cells from PBMCs. These TCRs come from a human donor in good health.

The CDR3 loop is CATSDFDGSVRDTQYF. CDR3 DNA sequence: TGTGCCACCAGTGATTTTGACGGGAGCGTCAGGGATACGCAGTATTTT. The chain has TRBV24-1 and TRBJ2-3; D might be TRBD2 (6 bases). V gave up 1 base and J gave up 6 bases, with 16 bases separating them. This CDR3 is 16 amino acids long. Germline V gene lookup returns CDR1 KGHDR and CDR2 SFDVKD.

The chain is built from TRBV7-9 and TRBJ2-7; the D is unclear. From germline, CDR1 is SEHNR and CDR2 FQNEAQ (reference sequence). CDR3 length equals 14 residues. The V end lost 4 bases, the J end lost 1 base, and 11 bases lay between the germline ends. The CDR3 bases are TGTGCCAGCAGCTCTAGGGTAAATTCCTACGAGCAGTACTTC. This codes for CASSSRVNSYEQYF.